This T cell receptor (beta chain) was obtained from a study of CD8 T cells in ankylosing spondylitis. Study-level findings and limits: Blood of patients with ankylosing spondylitis appeared to be characterized by a TCR beta motif of seven or eight highly homologous variants. Before this, some motif variants had been reported in reactive arthritis synovial fluid and blood.

Quantitative 5'-RACE was performed with molecular barcodes, and it yielded the TCR beta libraries. TCRdb recomputed calls from the 5' RACE reads with MiXCR, one row per CDR3 protein. The top ten hold approximately 1% of the sample, which has some 350,000 distinct CDR3 sequences, approximately 14% seen once. V was shortened by 0 bases and J by 5 bases, with 3 bases between the two germline ends. Germline CDR1 is ENHRY and CDR2 is SYGVKD. This CDR3 spans 12 amino acids. Remarks on this clonotype: Its antigen remains unknown.

The V gene is TRBV10-3, the J gene TRBJ2-3; D not resolved. This TCR came from a male donor with ankylosing spondylitis or in good health (not recorded which). The sample comprised blood, either unsorted or a sorted T cell fraction (not recorded which). The CDR3, as DNA: TGTGCCATCAGTGAGTCCCTAGATACGCAGTATTTT. Its translation is CAISESLDTQYF.